This paragraph covers one T cell receptor (beta chain) sequence. Its antigen is not known. The sample comes from a study of lymphopenia after photon versus proton radiotherapy. Findings of the study overall: In patients who died, overall survival fell as post-nadir TCR diversity dropped more. Oligoclonal CD8+ Temra expansion after nadir drove photon patients' diversity drop.

Trimming stripped 3 bases from V and 0 bases from J, with 8 bases between. From germline, CDR1 is MDHEN and CDR2 SYDVKM. CDR3 length: 15 amino acids. Assay: immunoSEQ multiplex PCR; the TCRdb copy retains only in-frame clones and omits some. The sample consists of more than 50,000 clones, around 83% of them appearing once. This specimen consisted of peripheral blood, obtained from a patient treated with photon-based radiotherapy. The source of this sequence is a man in his fifties or sixties with gastric cancer. The V and J genes are TRBV28 and TRBJ2-2; perhaps TRBD2 as D (6 bases). The CDR3 DNA follows: TGTGCCAGCAGTTTTAGCGGTTCGAACACCGGGGAGCTGTTTTTT. The encoded protein is CASSFSGSNTGELFF.